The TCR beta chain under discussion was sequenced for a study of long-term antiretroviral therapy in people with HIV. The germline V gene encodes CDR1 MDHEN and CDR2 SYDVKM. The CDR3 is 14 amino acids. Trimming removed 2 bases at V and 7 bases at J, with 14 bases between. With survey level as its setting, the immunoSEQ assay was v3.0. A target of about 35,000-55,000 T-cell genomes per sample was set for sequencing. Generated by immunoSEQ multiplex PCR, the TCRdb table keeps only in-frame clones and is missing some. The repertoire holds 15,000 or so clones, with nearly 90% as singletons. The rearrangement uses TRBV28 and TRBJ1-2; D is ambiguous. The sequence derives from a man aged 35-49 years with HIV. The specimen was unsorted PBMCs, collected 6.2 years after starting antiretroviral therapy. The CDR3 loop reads CASSLNGVGFGYTF. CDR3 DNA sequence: TGTGCCAGCAGTTTAAATGGAGTCGGCTTTGGCTACACCTTC.